Below, 9 T cell receptor beta chains from the same sample are listed, as sequenced in a study of shared clonotypes between healthy human individuals. Some clones are missing from TCRdb's copy, which holds only in-frame ones; the method was immunoSEQ multiplex PCR. Among some 2 million clones listed, roughly 96% were seen once. Sequenced sample: naive CD4+ T cells sorted from blood. The subset: CD45RA+ positively selected. The receptors were gathered from a man younger than 30 in good health.

The chain is built from TRBV5-5 and TRBJ2-1; TRBD2 aligns across 10 bases. Germline V CDR1 and CDR2: SGHKS, YYEKEE (reference sequence). V was pared by 1 base and J by 3 bases, with 1 base of the junction left unmatched. There are 15 residues in the CDR3. The CDR3 DNA is TGTGCCAGCAGCTTGTCTAGCGGGGGCTACAATGAGCAGTTCTTC. It is translated as CASSLSSGGYNEQFF.

The chain joins TRBV7-8 to TRBJ1-2, with a possible D match to TRBD1 (5 bases). Trimming cost V 1 base and J 8 bases, with 14 bases left between them. Germline CDR1 and CDR2: SGHVS and FQNEAQ. The CDR3 is made up of 14 amino acids. CDR3: CASSLGGSGTGYTF. The CDR3 DNA sequence: TGTGCCAGCAGCTTAGGGGGATCAGGGACGGGCTACACCTTC.

The V call is TRBV5-1, the J call TRBJ2-3; TRBD1 might be the D (6 bases). The V gene's germline CDR1 is SGHRS and CDR2 YFSETQ. V lost 4 bases and J 2 bases, leaving 14 bases between the germline ends. The CDR3 runs to 15 residues. The CDR3 is CASSGNGQHTDTQYF. The CDR3 DNA reads TGCGCCAGCAGCGGAAATGGACAGCACACAGATACGCAGTATTTT.

The rearrangement uses TRBV7-8 and TRBJ2-7, with TRBD2 matching 7 bases. This CDR3 is built from 16 residues. The germline V gene has CDR1 SGHVS and CDR2 FQNEAQ. Losses at the gene ends were 1 base for V and 4 bases for J; bases not matched to a gene: 10. The CDR3: CASSLDGIGRSYEQYF. The CDR3 DNA reads TGTGCCAGCAGCTTAGATGGTATCGGGAGGAGTTACGAGCAGTACTTC.

This rearrangement joins TRBV7-9 to TRBJ2-7, with D hard to call. The CDR3 contains 11 residues. Germline V CDR1 and CDR2: SEHNR, FQNEAQ (reference sequence). With 2 bases removed from V and 4 bases from J, the gap between germline ends came to 3 bases. Here the CDR3 reads CASSLKYEQYF. The CDR3 nucleotides are TGTGCCAGCAGCTTAAAATACGAGCAGTACTTC.

Written as DNA, the CDR3 is TGCGCCAGCAGCTTAGGTAGTTCCCCTGCAACTAATGAAAAACTGTTTTTT. It translates to CASSLGSSPATNEKLFF. The chain has TRBV5-1 and TRBJ1-4; D unclear. Trimming took off 2 bases at V and 0 bases at J, with 14 bases between the two ends. The CDR3 is 17 residues long. From germline, CDR1 is SGHRS and CDR2 YFSETQ.

This chain joins TRBV5-1 and TRBJ1-2; D possibly corresponds to TRBD1 (6 bases). Germline V gene data show CDR1 as SGHRS and CDR2 as YFSETQ. With 3 bases removed from V and 6 bases from J, the gap between germline ends came to 12 bases. This CDR3 has 13 residues. CDR3 in amino acids: CASSWTAVDGYTF. The CDR3 nucleotides are TGCGCCAGCAGCTGGACAGCGGTTGATGGCTACACCTTC.

The gene calls are TRBV6-9 and TRBJ1-1; D gene unclear. Trimming took off 1 base at V and 4 bases at J, with 13 bases between the two ends. The CDR3 loop spans 15 amino acids. CDR1 is MNHGY, CDR2 SVAAGI, per germline. The CDR3 coding sequence is TGTGCCAGCAGTTATTGGGTACCAAGGTCCACTGAAGCTTTCTTT. Protein product: CASSYWVPRSTEAFF.

The V and J genes are TRBV2 and TRBJ1-3, with D possibly matching TRBD1 (6 bases). Germline V lookup: CDR1 SNHLY, CDR2 FYNNEI. V was pared by 5 bases and J by 1 base, with 9 bases between. The CDR3 covers 14 residues. The CDR3 sequence is CASSLQGSGNTIYF. The CDR3 DNA follows: TGTGCCAGCAGTTTACAGGGTTCTGGAAACACCATATATTTT.